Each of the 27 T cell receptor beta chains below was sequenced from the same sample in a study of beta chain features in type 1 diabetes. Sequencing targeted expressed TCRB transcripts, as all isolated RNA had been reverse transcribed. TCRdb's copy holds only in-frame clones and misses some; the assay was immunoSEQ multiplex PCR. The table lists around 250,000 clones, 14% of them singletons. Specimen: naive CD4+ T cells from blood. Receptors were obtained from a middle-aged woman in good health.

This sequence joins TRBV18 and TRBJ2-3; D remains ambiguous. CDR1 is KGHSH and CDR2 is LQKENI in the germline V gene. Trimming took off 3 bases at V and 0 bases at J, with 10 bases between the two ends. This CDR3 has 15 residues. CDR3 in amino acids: CASSPPQASTDTQYF. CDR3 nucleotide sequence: TGTGCCAGCTCACCCCCGCAGGCTAGCACAGATACGCAGTATTTT.

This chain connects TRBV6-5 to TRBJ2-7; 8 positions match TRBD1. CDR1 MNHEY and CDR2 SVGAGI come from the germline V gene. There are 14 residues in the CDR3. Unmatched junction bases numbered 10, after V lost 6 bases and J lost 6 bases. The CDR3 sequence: CASRPGTGIREQYF. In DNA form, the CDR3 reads TGTGCCAGCAGGCCCGGGACAGGAATTCGCGAGCAGTACTTC.

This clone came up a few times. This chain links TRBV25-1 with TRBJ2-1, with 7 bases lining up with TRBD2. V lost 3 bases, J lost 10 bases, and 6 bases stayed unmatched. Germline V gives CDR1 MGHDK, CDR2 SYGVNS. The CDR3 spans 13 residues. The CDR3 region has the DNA TGTGCCAGCAGTGACTTTGGGGGACTAGAGCAGTTCTTC. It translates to CASSDFGGLEQFF.

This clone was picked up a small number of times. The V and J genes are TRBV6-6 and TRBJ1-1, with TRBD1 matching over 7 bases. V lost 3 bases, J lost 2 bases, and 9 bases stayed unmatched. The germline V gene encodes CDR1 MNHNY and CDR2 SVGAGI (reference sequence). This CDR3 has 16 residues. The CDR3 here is CASSYPTGTENTEAFF. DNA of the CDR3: TGTGCCAGCAGTTATCCGACCGGGACAGAAAACACTGAAGCTTTCTTT.

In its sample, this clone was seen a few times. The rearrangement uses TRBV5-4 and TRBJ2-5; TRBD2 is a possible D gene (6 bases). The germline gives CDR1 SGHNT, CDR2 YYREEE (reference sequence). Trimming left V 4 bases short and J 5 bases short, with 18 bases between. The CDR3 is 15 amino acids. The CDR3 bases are TGTGCCAGCAGCCCTGGAGGAGGGATCGGGGAGACCCAGTACTTC. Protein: CASSPGGGIGETQYF.

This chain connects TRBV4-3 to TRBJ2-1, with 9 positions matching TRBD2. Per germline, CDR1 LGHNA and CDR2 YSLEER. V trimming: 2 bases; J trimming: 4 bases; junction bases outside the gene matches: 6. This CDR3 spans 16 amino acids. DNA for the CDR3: TGCGCCAGCAGCCAACTTGCGGGGGGGATTTACAATGAGCAGTTCTTC. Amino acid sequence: CASSQLAGGIYNEQFF.

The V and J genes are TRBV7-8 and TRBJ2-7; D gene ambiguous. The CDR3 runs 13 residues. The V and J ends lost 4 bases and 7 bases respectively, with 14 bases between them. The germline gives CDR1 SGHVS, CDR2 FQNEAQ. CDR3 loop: CASSSYRWWEQYF. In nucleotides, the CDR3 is TGTGCCAGCAGCTCCTATCGGTGGTGGGAGCAGTACTTC.

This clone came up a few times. CDR3 bases: TGTGCCAGCAGTACGACTAGCGGGGGCCGCCCTAACAATGAGCAGTTCTTC. This translates into CASSTTSGGRPNNEQFF. The rearrangement links TRBV7-2 to TRBJ2-1; TRBD2 matches 12 bases. Unmatched junction bases numbered 11, after V lost 6 bases and J lost 5 bases. Germline values: CDR1 SGHTA, CDR2 FQGNSA. This CDR3 has 17 residues.

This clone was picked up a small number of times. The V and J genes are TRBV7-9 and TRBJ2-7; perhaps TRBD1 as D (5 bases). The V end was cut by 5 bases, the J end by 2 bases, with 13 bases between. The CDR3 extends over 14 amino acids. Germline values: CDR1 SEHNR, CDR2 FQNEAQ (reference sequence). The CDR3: CASSPQTATYEQYF. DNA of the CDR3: TGTGCCAGCAGCCCTCAGACAGCTACCTACGAGCAGTACTTC.

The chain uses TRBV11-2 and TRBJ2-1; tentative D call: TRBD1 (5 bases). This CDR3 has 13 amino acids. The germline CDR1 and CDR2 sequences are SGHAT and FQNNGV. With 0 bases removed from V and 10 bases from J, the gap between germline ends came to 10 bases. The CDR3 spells CASSLDPQGEQFF. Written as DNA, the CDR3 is TGTGCCAGCAGCTTAGATCCCCAGGGCGAGCAGTTCTTC.

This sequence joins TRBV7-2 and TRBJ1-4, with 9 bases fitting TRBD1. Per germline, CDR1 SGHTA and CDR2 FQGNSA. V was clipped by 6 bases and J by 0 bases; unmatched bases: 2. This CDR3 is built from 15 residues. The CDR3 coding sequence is TGTGCCAGCAGGAGACAGGGGGCAACTAATGAAAAACTGTTTTTT. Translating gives CASRRQGATNEKLFF.

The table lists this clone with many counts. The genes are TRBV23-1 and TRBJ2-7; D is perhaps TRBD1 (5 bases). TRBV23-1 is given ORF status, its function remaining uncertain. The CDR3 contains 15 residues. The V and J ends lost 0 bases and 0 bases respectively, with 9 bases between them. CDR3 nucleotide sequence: TGCGCCAGCAGTCAATCCAGGGTCCGCTCCTACGAGCAGTACTTC. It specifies CASSQSRVRSYEQYF.

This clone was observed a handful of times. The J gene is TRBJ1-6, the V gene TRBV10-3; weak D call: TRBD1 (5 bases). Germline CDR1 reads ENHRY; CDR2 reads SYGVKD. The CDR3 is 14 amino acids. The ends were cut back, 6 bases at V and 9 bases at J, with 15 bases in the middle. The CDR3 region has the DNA TGTGCCATCAGACCCACCGACAGTGGTTCACCCCTCCACTTT. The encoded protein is CAIRPTDSGSPLHF.

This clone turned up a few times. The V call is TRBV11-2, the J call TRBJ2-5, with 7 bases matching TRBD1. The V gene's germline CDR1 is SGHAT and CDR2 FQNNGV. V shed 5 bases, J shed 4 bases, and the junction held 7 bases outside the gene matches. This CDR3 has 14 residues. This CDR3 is CASSPDRARETQYF. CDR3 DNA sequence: TGTGCCAGCAGCCCCGACAGGGCTCGAGAGACCCAGTACTTC.

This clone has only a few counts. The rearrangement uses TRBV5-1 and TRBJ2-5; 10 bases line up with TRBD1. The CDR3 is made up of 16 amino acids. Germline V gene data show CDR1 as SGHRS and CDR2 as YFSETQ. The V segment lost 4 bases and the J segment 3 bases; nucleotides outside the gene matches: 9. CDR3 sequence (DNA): TGCGCCAGCAGCGCCTCTCCCGGGACAGGGGAAGAGACCCAGTACTTC. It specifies CASSASPGTGEETQYF.

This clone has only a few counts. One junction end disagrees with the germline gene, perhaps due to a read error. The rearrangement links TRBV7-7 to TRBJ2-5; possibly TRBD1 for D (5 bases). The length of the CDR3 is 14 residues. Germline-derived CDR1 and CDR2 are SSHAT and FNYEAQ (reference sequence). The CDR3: CASSSMTVQETQYF. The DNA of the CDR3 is TGTGCTAGCAGCTCGATGACAGTGCAAGAGACCCAGTACTTC.

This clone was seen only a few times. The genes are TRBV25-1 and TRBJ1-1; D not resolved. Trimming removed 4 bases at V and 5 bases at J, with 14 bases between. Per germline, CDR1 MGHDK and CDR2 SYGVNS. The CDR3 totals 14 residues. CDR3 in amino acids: CASSVHHEGTEAFF. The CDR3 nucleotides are TGTGCCAGCAGTGTTCACCATGAGGGTACTGAAGCTTTCTTT.

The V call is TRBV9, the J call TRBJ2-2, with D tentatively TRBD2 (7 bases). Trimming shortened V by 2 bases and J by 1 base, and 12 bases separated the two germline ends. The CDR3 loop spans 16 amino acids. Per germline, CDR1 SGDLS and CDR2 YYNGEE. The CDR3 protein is CASSVGGGQNTGELFF. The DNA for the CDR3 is TGTGCCAGCAGCGTCGGCGGGGGCCAGAACACCGGGGAGCTGTTTTTT. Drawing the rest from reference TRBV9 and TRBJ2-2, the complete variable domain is DSGVTQTPKHLITATGQRVTLRCSPRSGDLSVYWYQQSLDQGLQFLIQYYNGEERAKGNILERFSAQQFPDLHSELNLSSLELGDSALYFCASSVGGGQNTGELFFGEGSRLTVL.

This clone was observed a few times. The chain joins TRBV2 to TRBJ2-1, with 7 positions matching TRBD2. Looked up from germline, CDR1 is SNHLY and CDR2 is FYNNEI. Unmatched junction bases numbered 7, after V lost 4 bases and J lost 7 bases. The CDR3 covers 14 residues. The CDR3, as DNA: TGTGCCAGCAGTGCCTCGGGGGGTGTTAATGAGCAGTTCTTC. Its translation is CASSASGGVNEQFF.

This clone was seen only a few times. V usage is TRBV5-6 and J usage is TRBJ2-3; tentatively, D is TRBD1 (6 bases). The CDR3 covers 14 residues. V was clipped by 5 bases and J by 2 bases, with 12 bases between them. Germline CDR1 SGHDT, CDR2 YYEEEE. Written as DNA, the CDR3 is TGTGCCAGCAGGCTACAGGGAAACACAGATACGCAGTATTTT. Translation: CASRLQGNTDTQYF. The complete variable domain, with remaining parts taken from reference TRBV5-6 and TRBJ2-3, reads DAGVTQSPTHLIKTRGQQVTLRCSPKSGHDTVSWYQQALGQGPQFIFQYYEEEERQRGNFPDRFSGHQFPNYSSELNVNALLLGDSALYLCASRLQGNTDTQYFGPGTRLTVL.

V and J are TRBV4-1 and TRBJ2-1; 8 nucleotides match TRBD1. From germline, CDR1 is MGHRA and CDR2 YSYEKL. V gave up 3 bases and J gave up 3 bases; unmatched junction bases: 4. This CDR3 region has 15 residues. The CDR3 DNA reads TGCGCCAGCAGCCAGCCGGACAGGGACTACAATGAGCAGTTCTTC. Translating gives CASSQPDRDYNEQFF.

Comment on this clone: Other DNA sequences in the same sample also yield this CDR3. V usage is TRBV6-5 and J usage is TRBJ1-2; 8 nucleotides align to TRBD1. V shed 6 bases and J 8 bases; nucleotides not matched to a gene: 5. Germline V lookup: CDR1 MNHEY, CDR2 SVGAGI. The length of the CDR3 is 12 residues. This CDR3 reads CASSPTGVGYTF. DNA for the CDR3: TGTGCCAGCAGCCCGACAGGGGTAGGCTACACCTTC.

Here the CDR3 reads CASSIGGAVYQPQHF. In DNA form, the CDR3 reads TGTGCCAGTAGTATTGGGGGCGCCGTATATCAGCCCCAGCATTTT. The chain is built from TRBV19 and TRBJ1-5; TRBD1 might be the D (6 bases). The V gene lost 3 bases and the J gene lost 5 bases, with 14 bases spanning the gap. The CDR3 length is 15 residues. From germline, CDR1 is LNHDA and CDR2 SQIVND (reference sequence).

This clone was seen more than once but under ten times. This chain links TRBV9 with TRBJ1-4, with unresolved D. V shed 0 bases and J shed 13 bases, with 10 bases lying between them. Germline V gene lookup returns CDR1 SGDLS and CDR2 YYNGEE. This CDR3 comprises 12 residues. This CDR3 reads CASSVEGGRLFF. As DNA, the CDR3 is TGTGCCAGCAGCGTAGAAGGAGGTAGACTGTTTTTT.

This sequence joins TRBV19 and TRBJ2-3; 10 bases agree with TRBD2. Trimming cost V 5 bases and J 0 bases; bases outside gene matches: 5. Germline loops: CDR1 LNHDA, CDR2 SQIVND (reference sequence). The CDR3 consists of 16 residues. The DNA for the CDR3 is TGTGCCAGTAGTTGGGGGACTAGCGCTAGCACAGATACGCAGTATTTT. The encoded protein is CASSWGTSASTDTQYF.

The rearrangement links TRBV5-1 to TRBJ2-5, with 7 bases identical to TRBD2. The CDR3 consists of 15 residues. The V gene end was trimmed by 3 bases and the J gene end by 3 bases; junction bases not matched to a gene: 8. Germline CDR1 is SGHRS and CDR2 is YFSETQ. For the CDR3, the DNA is TGCGCCAGCAGCTACCTACTAGCGCCTGAAGAGACCCAGTACTTC. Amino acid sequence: CASSYLLAPEETQYF. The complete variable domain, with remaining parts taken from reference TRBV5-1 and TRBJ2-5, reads KAGVTQTPRYLIKTRGQQVTLSCSPISGHRSVSWYQQTPGQGLQFLFEYFSETQRNKGNFPGRFSGRQFSNSRSEMNVSTLELGDSALYLCASSYLLAPEETQYFGPGTRLLVL.

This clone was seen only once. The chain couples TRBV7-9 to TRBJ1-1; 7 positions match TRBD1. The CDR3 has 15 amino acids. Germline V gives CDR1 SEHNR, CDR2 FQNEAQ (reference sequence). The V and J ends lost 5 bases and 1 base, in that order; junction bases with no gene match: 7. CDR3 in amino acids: CASSPSTGRNTEAFF. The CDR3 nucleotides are TGTGCCAGCAGCCCGTCGACAGGGAGGAACACTGAAGCTTTCTTT.